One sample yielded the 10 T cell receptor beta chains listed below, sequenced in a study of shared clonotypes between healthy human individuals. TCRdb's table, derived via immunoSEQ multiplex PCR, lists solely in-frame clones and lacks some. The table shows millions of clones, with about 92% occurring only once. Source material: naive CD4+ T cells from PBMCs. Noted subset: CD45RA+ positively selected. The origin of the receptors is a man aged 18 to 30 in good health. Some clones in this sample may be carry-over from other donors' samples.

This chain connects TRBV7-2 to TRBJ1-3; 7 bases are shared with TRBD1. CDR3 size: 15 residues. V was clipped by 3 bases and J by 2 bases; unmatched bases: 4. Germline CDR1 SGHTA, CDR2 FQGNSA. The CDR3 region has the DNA TGTGCCAGCAGCTTCGCGGACAGGACTGGAAACACCATATATTTT. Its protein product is CASSFADRTGNTIYF.

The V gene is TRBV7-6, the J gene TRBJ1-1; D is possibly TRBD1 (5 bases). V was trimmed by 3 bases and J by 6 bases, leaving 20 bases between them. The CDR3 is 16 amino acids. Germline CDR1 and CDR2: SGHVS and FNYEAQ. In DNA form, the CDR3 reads TGTGCCAGCAGCTTCAGACGGGACCCGGGCATCGCTGAAGCTTTCTTT. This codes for CASSFRRDPGIAEAFF.

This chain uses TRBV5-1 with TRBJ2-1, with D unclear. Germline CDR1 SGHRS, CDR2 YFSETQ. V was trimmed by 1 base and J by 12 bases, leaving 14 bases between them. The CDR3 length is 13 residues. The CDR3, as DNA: TGCGCCAGCAGCTTGAACAGCCCCCTGGGGCAGTTCTTC. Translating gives CASSLNSPLGQFF.

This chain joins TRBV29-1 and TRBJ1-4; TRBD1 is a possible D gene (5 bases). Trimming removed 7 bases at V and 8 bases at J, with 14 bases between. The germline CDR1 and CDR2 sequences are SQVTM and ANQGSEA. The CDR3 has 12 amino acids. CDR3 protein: CSAYRGSEKLFF. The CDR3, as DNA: TGCAGCGCTTATAGGGGCAGCGAAAAACTGTTTTTT.

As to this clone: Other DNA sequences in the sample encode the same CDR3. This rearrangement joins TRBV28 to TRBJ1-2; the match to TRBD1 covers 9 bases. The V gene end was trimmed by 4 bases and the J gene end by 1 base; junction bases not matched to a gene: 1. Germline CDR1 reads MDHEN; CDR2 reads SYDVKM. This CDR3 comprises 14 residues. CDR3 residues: CASSSGQGNYGYTF. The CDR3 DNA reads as TGTGCCAGCAGTTCGGGACAGGGTAACTATGGCTACACCTTC.

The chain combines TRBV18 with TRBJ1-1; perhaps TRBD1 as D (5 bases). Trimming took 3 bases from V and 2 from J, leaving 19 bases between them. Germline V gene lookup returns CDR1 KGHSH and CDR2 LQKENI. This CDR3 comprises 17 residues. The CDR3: CASSPFRVDEGNTEAFF. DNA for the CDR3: TGTGCCAGCTCACCTTTCAGGGTTGATGAGGGTAACACTGAAGCTTTCTTT.

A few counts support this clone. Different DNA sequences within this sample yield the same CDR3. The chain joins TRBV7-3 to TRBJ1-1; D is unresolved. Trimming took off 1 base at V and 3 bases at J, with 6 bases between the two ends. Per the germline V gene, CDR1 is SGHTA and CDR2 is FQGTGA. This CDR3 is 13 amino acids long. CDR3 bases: TGTGCCAGCAGCTTAAGGCGGGACACTGAAGCTTTCTTT. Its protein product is CASSLRRDTEAFF.

CDR3 region: CASSEAGTSQETQYF. The CDR3 nucleotides read TGTGCCAGCAGCGAAGCCGGGACTAGCCAAGAGACCCAGTACTTC. The rearrangement uses TRBV5-4 and TRBJ2-5; 8 bases are shared with TRBD2. This CDR3 is built from 15 residues. Germline-derived CDR1 and CDR2 are SGHNT and YYREEE (reference sequence). The trim removed 4 bases at V and 1 base at J, leaving 6 bases unmatched. The variable domain in full, with the rest retrieved from reference TRBV5-4 and TRBJ2-5, is ETGVTQSPTHLIKTRGQQVTLRCSSQSGHNTVSWYQQALGQGPQFIFQYYREEENGRGNFPPRFSGLQFPNYSSELNVNALELDDSALYLCASSEAGTSQETQYFGPGTRLLVL.

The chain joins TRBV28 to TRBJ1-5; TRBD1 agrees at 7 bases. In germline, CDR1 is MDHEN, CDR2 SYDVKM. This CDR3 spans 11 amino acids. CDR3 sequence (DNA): TGTGCTACAGGGGGCAATCAGCCCCAGCATTTT. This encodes CATGGNQPQHF. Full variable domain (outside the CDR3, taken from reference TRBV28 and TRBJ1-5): DVKVTQSSRYLVKRTGEKVFLECVQDMDHENMFWYRQDPGLGLRLIYFSYDVKMKEKGDIPEGYSVSREKKERFSLILESASTNQTSMYLCATGGNQPQHFGDGTRLSIL.

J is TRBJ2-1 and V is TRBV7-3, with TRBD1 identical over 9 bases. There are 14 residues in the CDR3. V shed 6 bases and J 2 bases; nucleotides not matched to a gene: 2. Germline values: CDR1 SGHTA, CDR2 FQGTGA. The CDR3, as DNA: TGTGCCAGCAGTCGGGACAGGGCCTACAATGAGCAGTTCTTC. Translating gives CASSRDRAYNEQFF.